This TCR beta chain was observed in a study of T cell responses to AZD1222 COVID-19 vaccine. Findings and limits, study-wide: Spike was spanned by vaccine-associated CD4 TCRs, with dominance at 160-218 and 743-854.

About this clone: What it recognizes is unknown.

TCRdb's copy holds only in-frame clones and misses some; the assay was immunoSEQ multiplex PCR. In the table there are 110,000 or so clones, around 88% of which are singletons. The CDR3 length is 15 residues. Germline V CDR1 and CDR2: SGHNT, YENEEA. The V segment lost 1 base and the J segment 2 bases; nucleotides outside the gene matches: 1. Second-dose intervals of approximately 4 or approximately 12 weeks were pooled. The specimen was peripheral blood, collected 28 days after the second AZD1222 dose. V gene TRBV11-3 combines with J gene TRBJ2-5; TRBD1 matches 10 bases. The receptor's source is an adult who received the AZD1222 COVID-19 vaccine. The CDR3 DNA follows: TGTGCCAGCAGCTTAGGACAGGGGGCTCAAGAGACCCAGTACTTC. It specifies CASSLGQGAQETQYF.